These 27 T cell receptor beta chains were sequenced from one sample in a study of T cell responses to AZD1222 COVID-19 vaccine. The assay was immunoSEQ multiplex PCR, and TCRdb's table has in-frame clones only and misses some. Altogether more than 85,000 clones are present, 70% to 90% being singletons, with the ten largest covering 16%. The input for sequencing was peripheral blood, taken on day 0 of AZD1222 vaccination. These receptors were obtained from an adult in good health.

V and J are TRBV27 and TRBJ2-1, with D perhaps given as TRBD1 or TRBD2 (5 bases each). CDR3 length: 16 residues. Germline V lookup: CDR1 MNHEY, CDR2 SMNVEV (reference sequence). Trimming took 0 bases from V and 0 from J, leaving 9 bases between them. The CDR3 region is CASSLSGDPSYNEQFF. The CDR3 DNA is TGTGCCAGCAGTTTATCGGGGGACCCCTCCTACAATGAGCAGTTCTTC.

The CDR3 loop is CASSPRRVNEKLFF. The CDR3 DNA sequence: TGTGCCAGCAGCCCTAGGAGGGTTAATGAAAAACTGTTTTTT. The genes are TRBV3-1 (or the pseudogene TRBV3-2) and TRBJ1-4; D is undetermined. Germline CDR1 LGHDT, CDR2 YNNKEL (reference sequence). This CDR3 comprises 14 residues. The ends were cut back, 4 bases at V and 4 bases at J, with 10 bases in the middle.

The chain recombines TRBV2 with TRBJ2-7; D could derive from TRBD1 or TRBD2 (5 bases each). The CDR3 extends over 14 amino acids. Trimming pared 3 bases from V and 3 bases from J, leaving 12 bases between. Germline CDR1 and CDR2: SNHLY and FYNNEI. CDR3 loop: CASSDVGPIYEQYF. The CDR3, as DNA: TGTGCCAGCAGTGATGTGGGACCGATCTACGAGCAGTACTTC.

The CDR3 region has the DNA TGTGCCAGCAGGCTCCAAGCGGGGGGGACGGGAGAGGACTATGGCTACACCTTC. Protein product: CASRLQAGGTGEDYGYTF. The chain recombines TRBV28 with TRBJ1-2, with D maybe TRBD1 (5 bases). The CDR3 spans 18 residues. Per germline, CDR1 MDHEN and CDR2 SYDVKM. The V gene lost 6 bases and the J gene lost 3 bases, with 26 bases spanning the gap.

The rearrangement joins TRBV27 to TRBJ2-5, with D perhaps matching TRBD1 or TRBD2 (5 bases each). Germline lookup yields CDR1 MNHEY and CDR2 SMNVEV (reference sequence). CDR3 size: 17 residues. The V gene lost 3 bases and the J gene lost 7 bases, with 24 bases spanning the gap. The CDR3 loop reads CASSFGANSLLASTQYF. Written as DNA, the CDR3 is TGTGCCAGCAGTTTCGGGGCCAACAGCCTATTGGCTTCGACCCAGTACTTC.

The V and J genes are TRBV7-9 and TRBJ2-1, with 10 bases aligning to TRBD2. The CDR3 consists of 16 residues. The V and J ends lost 4 bases and 4 bases, in that order; junction bases with no gene match: 7. The germline V gene encodes CDR1 SEHNR and CDR2 FQNEAQ (reference sequence). The DNA for the CDR3 is TGTGCCAGCAGCTCGCCGCTAGCGGGGGCGTACAATGAGCAGTTCTTC. Amino acids: CASSSPLAGAYNEQFF.

The rearrangement joins TRBV27 to TRBJ2-1; 9 nucleotides line up with TRBD2. V shed 8 bases, J shed 10 bases, and the junction held 12 bases outside the gene matches. CDR1 is MNHEY and CDR2 is SMNVEV in the germline V gene (reference sequence). The CDR3 is 14 amino acids. This CDR3 reads CASEKAGGTQEQFF. As DNA, the CDR3 is TGTGCCAGCGAAAAAGCGGGAGGCACACAAGAGCAGTTCTTC.

The chain is built from TRBV21-1 and TRBJ2-1; TRBD1 is the table's D call and was not checked against the DNA. TRBV21-1 is a listed pseudogene. This CDR3 has 18 residues. In DNA form, the CDR3 reads TGTGCCAGCAGCAAAAATTCACTCGGCAGGGGGAATTTCAATGAGCAGTTCTTC. Translation: CASSKNSLGRGNFNEQFF.

The gene calls are TRBV29-1 and TRBJ2-1; D assignment may be TRBD1 or TRBD2 (5 bases each). The CDR3 extends over 15 amino acids. CDR1 is SQVTM, CDR2 ANQGSEA, per germline. V was cut by 8 bases and J by 9 bases, with 26 bases left in between. DNA of the CDR3: TGCAGCAGCAGAGAAGGGGCCGCGGGCGTTGGTGAGCAGTTCTTC. This sequence encodes CSSREGAAGVGEQFF.

The V and J genes are TRBV19 and TRBJ2-7, with TRBD1 as a possible D gene (6 bases). The CDR3 is made up of 13 amino acids. Germline assignment: CDR1 LNHDA and CDR2 SQIVND (reference sequence). The V end lost 3 bases, the J end lost 7 bases, and 13 bases lay between the germline ends. CDR3 residues: CASSIRGGVEQYF. As DNA, the CDR3 is TGTGCCAGTAGTATCAGAGGGGGAGTGGAGCAGTACTTC. Supplemented by reference TRBV19 and TRBJ2-7, the full variable domain reads DGGITQSPKYLFRKEGQNVTLSCEQNLNHDAMYWYRQDPGQGLRLIYYSQIVNDFQKGDIAEGYSVSREKKESFPLTVTSAQKNPTAFYLCASSIRGGVEQYFGPGTRLTVT.

This clone was observed a handful of times. DNA of the CDR3: TGTGCCAGCAGCTTAGTTGAGACAGGGTATGGCTACACCTTC. This codes for CASSLVETGYGYTF. The chain recombines TRBV11-2 with TRBJ1-2; 7 bases map to TRBD1. Germline CDR1 is SGHAT and CDR2 is FQNNGV. This CDR3 has 14 residues. V lost 1 base, J lost 5 bases, and 4 bases stayed unmatched.

The chain couples TRBV5-1 to TRBJ1-2; D remains ambiguous. The germline V gene encodes CDR1 SGHRS and CDR2 YFSETQ. V was cut by 1 base and J by 7 bases, with 14 bases left in between. This CDR3 has 14 amino acids. The CDR3 coding sequence is TGCGCCAGCAGCTTGACTACACTGGAGTCTGGCTACACCTTC. Its translation: CASSLTTLESGYTF.

This clone was counted only a few times. The V call is TRBV6-2 or TRBV6-3, the J call TRBJ1-1, with D unresolved. The germline gives CDR1 MNHEY, CDR2 SVGEGT. Trimming took 5 bases from V and 6 from J, leaving 10 bases between them. This CDR3 has 12 residues. This CDR3 reads CASSTDYPEAFF. In nucleotides, the CDR3 is TGTGCCAGCAGTACCGACTACCCTGAAGCTTTCTTT.

The J gene is TRBJ2-7, the V gene TRBV10-2, with 7 bases fitting TRBD2. Germline V gene data show CDR1 as WSHSY and CDR2 as SAAADI. The length of the CDR3 is 13 residues. Losses at the gene ends were 5 bases for V and 2 bases for J; bases not matched to a gene: 3. DNA for the CDR3: TGCGCCAGCAGTCCGGGACTACCCTACGAGCAGTACTTC. It is translated as CASSPGLPYEQYF.

The V call is TRBV13, the J call TRBJ2-7; 7 bases align to TRBD1. The CDR3 covers 13 residues. Germline trimming cut 5 bases from V and 7 bases from J; bases unmatched to any gene: 8. Per germline, CDR1 PRHDT and CDR2 FYEKMQ (reference sequence). CDR3 residues: CASSPNRGREQYF. In nucleotides, the CDR3 is TGTGCCAGCAGCCCGAACAGGGGTAGGGAGCAGTACTTC.

The chain has TRBV29-1 and TRBJ2-1; 9 nucleotides agree with TRBD1. The CDR3 is 15 residues long. CDR1 SQVTM and CDR2 ANQGSEA come from the germline V gene. With V trimmed by 5 bases and J by 7 bases, 12 bases remained unmatched. The DNA for the CDR3 is TGCAGCGTTCTAAGGGGACAGGGTGTGATAAATGAGCAGTTCTTC. Protein sequence: CSVLRGQGVINEQFF.

The chain uses TRBV5-1 and TRBJ2-6; perhaps TRBD1 as D (5 bases). In germline, CDR1 is SGHRS, CDR2 YFSETQ. The CDR3 spans 15 residues. The V and J ends lost 0 bases and 4 bases respectively, with 8 bases between them. The CDR3 nucleotides read TGCGCCAGCAGCTTGGCAGGGCACGGGGCCAACGTCCTGACTTTC. Its translation: CASSLAGHGANVLTF. Looking up the rest from reference TRBV5-1 and TRBJ2-6 gives the full variable domain: KAGVTQTPRYLIKTRGQQVTLSCSPISGHRSVSWYQQTPGQGLQFLFEYFSETQRNKGNFPGRFSGRQFSNSRSEMNVSTLELGDSALYLCASSLAGHGANVLTFGAGSRLTVL.

The rearrangement uses TRBV10-3 and TRBJ1-1, with a tentative D call TRBD1 (6 bases). The ends were cut back, 6 bases at V and 1 base at J, with 12 bases in the middle. The length of the CDR3 is 14 residues. Germline V gene data show CDR1 as ENHRY and CDR2 as SYGVKD. The CDR3 sequence is CAISPIQGNTEAFF. CDR3 sequence (DNA): TGTGCCATCAGCCCCATACAGGGGAACACTGAAGCTTTCTTT.

V gene TRBV19 combines with J gene TRBJ2-1; D uncertain. V was trimmed by 0 bases and J by 7 bases, leaving 10 bases between them. Looked up from germline, CDR1 is LNHDA and CDR2 is SQIVND (reference sequence). The CDR3 runs to 14 residues. This CDR3 reads CASSIDLWRNEQFF. CDR3 nucleotides: TGTGCCAGTAGTATAGATCTGTGGCGGAATGAGCAGTTCTTC.

The chain joins TRBV10-3 to TRBJ1-2; D remains unclear. The CDR3 sequence is 15 residues long. From germline, CDR1 is ENHRY and CDR2 SYGVKD. The V and J ends lost 2 bases and 2 bases respectively, with 12 bases between them. This CDR3 reads CAISETTTSNYGYTF. CDR3 sequence (DNA): TGTGCCATCAGTGAGACAACTACAAGCAACTATGGCTACACCTTC.

This chain joins TRBV3-1 (or the pseudogene TRBV3-2) and TRBJ2-3, with 11 bases aligning to TRBD1. CDR3 size: 16 residues. Trimming removed 5 bases from V and 6 bases from J; junction bases left unmatched: 10. The germline V gene has CDR1 LGHDT and CDR2 YNNKEL (reference sequence). The CDR3 region has the DNA TGTGCCAGCAGCTACGGACAGGGGGCTTTGCGGGATACGCAGTATTTT. This gives the protein CASSYGQGALRDTQYF.

This sequence joins TRBV7-6 and TRBJ1-1; D may be TRBD1 (6 bases). Trimming removed 5 bases at V and 0 bases at J, with 13 bases between. Germline V lookup: CDR1 SGHVS, CDR2 FNYEAQ. This CDR3 is built from 15 residues. CDR3 sequence: CASSPEGGLNTEAFF. For the CDR3, the DNA is TGTGCCAGCAGCCCTGAGGGGGGGTTGAACACTGAAGCTTTCTTT.

The V and J genes are TRBV6-6 and TRBJ1-1; TRBD1 aligns across 10 bases. With 2 bases clipped from V and 5 bases from J, the junction kept 5 bases outside the gene matches. The CDR3 covers 15 residues. Per the germline V gene, CDR1 is MNHNY and CDR2 is SVGAGI (reference sequence). CDR3 sequence: CASSYTGQGRTEAFF. CDR3 bases: TGTGCCAGCAGTTACACGGGACAGGGGCGAACTGAAGCTTTCTTT.

The table lists this clone with a count of one. The V call is TRBV19, the J call TRBJ1-3, with D possibly TRBD1 on 6 matching bases. Between the trimmed V and J ends, which lost 3 bases and 0 bases, there was a span of 9 bases. Germline V lookup: CDR1 LNHDA, CDR2 SQIVND (reference sequence). The CDR3 spans 15 residues. The CDR3 region is CASSIAGDSGNTIYF. The CDR3 DNA reads as TGTGCCAGTAGTATTGCAGGGGACTCTGGAAACACCATATATTTT. The full variable domain, its missing parts supplied by reference TRBV19 and TRBJ1-3, is DGGITQSPKYLFRKEGQNVTLSCEQNLNHDAMYWYRQDPGQGLRLIYYSQIVNDFQKGDIAEGYSVSREKKESFPLTVTSAQKNPTAFYLCASSIAGDSGNTIYFGEGSWLTVV.

This chain connects TRBV24-1 to TRBJ2-1; 10 bases fit TRBD2. CDR3 size: 15 residues. V was pared by 5 bases and J by 7 bases, with 7 bases of the junction left unmatched. Germline assignment: CDR1 KGHDR and CDR2 SFDVKD. As DNA, the CDR3 is TGTGCCACCAGTGCCCTAGCGGGAGCGACTAATGAGCAGTTCTTC. Residues: CATSALAGATNEQFF.

The chain has TRBV27 and TRBJ2-2; D ambiguous. The germline V gene encodes CDR1 MNHEY and CDR2 SMNVEV (reference sequence). The CDR3 runs 14 residues. V dropped 4 bases and J dropped 6 bases, with 12 bases sitting between them. The CDR3 loop is CASSSDQVAGELFF. The CDR3 DNA sequence: TGTGCCAGCAGTTCCGACCAGGTAGCCGGGGAGCTGTTTTTT.

This chain links TRBV3-1 (or the pseudogene TRBV3-2) with TRBJ2-7, with D possibly TRBD1 on 6 matching bases. The ends were cut back, 5 bases at V and 3 bases at J, with 17 bases in the middle. CDR3 length equals 15 residues. The V gene's germline CDR1 is LGHDT and CDR2 YNNKEL (reference sequence). The CDR3 region has the DNA TGTGCCAGCAGCTCCCGGACAGCCTCTTTCTACGAGCAGTACTTC. Amino acids: CASSSRTASFYEQYF.